The 8 T cell receptor beta chains below all came from one sample that was sequenced in a study of graft-versus-host responses after intestinal transplantation. Sequenced by immunoSEQ multiplex PCR; TCRdb stores in-frame clones only, minus some. Counted here are fewer than 150,000 clones, more than 80% occurring once; the ten biggest clones make up around 0.16%. Their antigen targets remain unknown. The source material was unstimulated CD4+ T cells sorted from spleen or lymph node cells, sampled before intestinal transplant. The receptors shown here come from a human donor who received an intestinal transplant.

The chain is built from TRBV9 and TRBJ2-7; TRBD2 aligns across 7 bases. Germline V lookup: CDR1 SGDLS, CDR2 YYNGEE. This CDR3 is 15 amino acids long. The junction had 8 bases not matched to a gene; V was cut back by 2 bases and J by 3 bases. The CDR3 DNA reads TGTGCCAGCAGCGTCGAAGCGGGACCCATCTACGAGCAGTACTTC. This encodes CASSVEAGPIYEQYF.

V gene TRBV11-2 combines with J gene TRBJ1-4, with unresolved D. Germline loops: CDR1 SGHAT, CDR2 FQNNGV. The CDR3 contains 15 residues. V was pared by 1 base and J by 3 bases, with 9 bases between. CDR3 nucleotide sequence: TGTGCCAGCAGCTTAGGAGGGCGGGCTAATGAAAAACTGTTTTTT. This codes for CASSLGGRANEKLFF.

The chain is built from TRBV6-1 and TRBJ2-1; TRBD2 aligns across 10 bases. The V segment lost 5 bases and the J segment 10 bases; nucleotides outside the gene matches: 8. Germline CDR1 and CDR2: MNHNS and SASEGT. There are 14 residues in the CDR3. CDR3 sequence: CASSSLAGVWEQFF. The CDR3 DNA reads TGTGCCAGCAGTAGTCTAGCGGGGGTTTGGGAGCAGTTCTTC.

The chain uses TRBV19 and TRBJ1-1, with 8 bases aligning to TRBD1. Germline CDR1 is LNHDA and CDR2 is SQIVND (reference sequence). The CDR3 length is 14 residues. With 4 bases clipped from V and 2 bases from J, the junction kept 3 bases outside the gene matches. The CDR3 region has the DNA TGTGCCAGTAGTACCGGACAGGGTAACACTGAAGCTTTCTTT. It specifies CASSTGQGNTEAFF.

V is TRBV15 and J is TRBJ2-7, with TRBD1 as a possible D gene (5 bases). The germline CDR1 and CDR2 sequences are LNHNV and YYDKDF (reference sequence). The CDR3 loop spans 15 amino acids. V was cut by 1 base and J by 9 bases, with 19 bases left in between. The CDR3 nucleotides read TGTGCCACCAGCAGAGCTCACAGGCTCGACAAGGGGCAGTACTTC. Translated: CATSRAHRLDKGQYF.

This sequence joins TRBV5-4 and TRBJ2-1, with D possibly matching TRBD2 (6 bases). Germline values: CDR1 SGHNT, CDR2 YYREEE (reference sequence). The germline V and J ends were trimmed by 5 bases and 6 bases, with 18 bases remaining between them. This CDR3 is 15 amino acids long. The CDR3 bases are TGTGCCAGCAGTTTCCCGGGACTGGTATTCAATGAGCAGTTCTTC. Its protein is CASSFPGLVFNEQFF.

This clone is a singleton in its sample. This chain joins TRBV9 and TRBJ1-1, with D unclear. This CDR3 spans 15 amino acids. Germline CDR1 and CDR2: SGDLS and YYNGEE. V gave up 4 bases and J gave up 1 base, with 14 bases separating them. The CDR3 bases are TGTGCCAGCAGCTTGGGGAGGCTGCAGAACACTGAAGCTTTCTTT. The encoded protein is CASSLGRLQNTEAFF.

J is TRBJ1-6 and V is TRBV19, with 7 positions matching TRBD1. CDR1 is LNHDA and CDR2 is SQIVND in the germline V gene (reference sequence). The CDR3 is 15 amino acids. With V trimmed by 2 bases and J by 5 bases, 3 bases remained unmatched. The CDR3 reads CASSISGGNNSPLHF. The CDR3 DNA reads TGTGCCAGTAGTATATCAGGGGGAAATAATTCACCCCTCCACTTT.